This T cell receptor (beta chain) was captured by sequencing in a study of blood T cell repertoires in COVID-19. Overall study context: Material from acute and convalescent COVID-19 was sourced from the United States, Italy and Spain.

This CDR3 is 13 amino acids long. Germline V CDR1 and CDR2: LGHNA, YNFKEQ. The trim removed 6 bases at V and 8 bases at J, leaving 6 bases unmatched. A remark on this clone: Distinct nucleotide sequences in the sample also encode this CDR3.

The authors' processing: Reference gene primer amplification gave nucleated cell count estimates. Assay: immunoSEQ multiplex PCR; the TCRdb copy retains only in-frame clones and omits some. That table gives V, J and clone size, and the DNA gave D and trimming. The sample has under 200,000 clones; roughly 87% are singletons. Sequencing input: peripheral blood. This receptor was identified in an older woman who had recovered from COVID-19. The gene calls are TRBV4-2 and TRBJ2-2, with 7 bases that match TRBD1. CDR3 region: CASRFDRDGELFF. The CDR3 nucleotides read TGTGCCAGCAGGTTCGACAGGGATGGGGAGCTGTTTTTT.